This T cell receptor beta chain is from a study of tumor-infiltrating lymphocytes in primary liver carcinoma. About the study: By surgical resection, the patients were treated for their primary liver carcinoma. The patients comprised men and women between the ages of 30 and 69 years. Stage T1-T3 N0M0 and a size of roughly 4.2 to 11 cm characterized the tumors.

A primer matching the constant region was used to make TCR beta cDNA from approximately 0.45 ug of total RNA. Library construction for TCR beta comprised three nested multiplex PCR rounds performed with slightly modified ARM-PCR. Researchers ran the first two PCR rounds for roughly 10 cycles each with TRBV1-TRBV30 forward primers and a C-beta reverse primer. One entry per CDR3 protein, called by TCRdb with MiXCR from the multiplex PCR reads. The sample lists 330,000 or so distinct CDR3 sequences, about two thirds occurring once. Overall study results and limits: Tumor region pairs overlapped more than did tumor-adjacent and tumor-blood pairs.

For blood RNA, unsorted whole blood served as the source, and germline DNA was extracted too. With respect to this clonotype: What it binds is unknown. One end of the junction is discordant with germline, which a read error may explain.

Per germline, CDR1 SGHDT and CDR2 YYEEEE. The CDR3 is made up of 16 amino acids. The sample consisted of peripheral blood. This TCR was sampled from a man aged 35 to 55 with primary liver carcinoma and hepatitis B virus infection. V gene TRBV5-6 combines with J gene TRBJ2-2; 7 bases map to TRBD2. The CDR3 nucleotides are TGTGCCAGCGGCGGAACAAAGCGGGAACTATCTGGGGAGCTGTTTTTC. Translating it yields CASGGTKRELSGELFF.